These T cell receptor beta chains were read from a single sample in a study of blood T cell repertoires in COVID-19. Some clones are missing from TCRdb's copy, which holds only in-frame ones; the method was immunoSEQ multiplex PCR. The repertoire holds approximately 170,000 clones, with around 83% as singletons. Source material: peripheral blood. The receptors derive from a man aged 70-80 years who had recovered from COVID-19. CDR3s leave out the opening cysteine and the closing phenylalanine or tryptophan. Each record gives: V gene, CDR3 protein.

TRBV20-1	SASRVNRNEKLF
TRBV18	ASSPREGSYEQY
TRBV9	ASSHRGHANTEAF
TRBV5-1	ASSLGPGGNNYEQY
TRBV7-8	ASSLVPRTGETQY
TRBV18	ASSPPRLQGLNTGELF
TRBV28	ASSSQSRGDGYT
TRBV6-1	ASSEKGAGGELF
TRBV3-1/TRBV3-2	ASSQGIGLASRDTQY
TRBV18	ASSPTDISNYGYT
TRBV5-1	ASSLSGSQSGNIQY
TRBV18	ASSPKQGGYEKLF
TRBV2	ASSGEGARGYT
TRBV2	ASRGDSYNEQF
TRBV6-1	ASSEAGQVYGYT
TRBV2	ASSQGQGTSGNTIY
TRBV10-1	ASRPGLAGEQY
TRBV7-2	ASSLEGRPQVDTQY
TRBV7-9	ASAVSLGATDEQY
TRBV19	ASSIETGTQTRSTDTQY
TRBV5-6	ASSLEWEYGYT
TRBV5-6	ASSLDRGYGYT
TRBV5-1	ASSPEAGYNSPLH
TRBV6-4	ASSCDRGIYEQY
TRBV7-9	ASSLAGTGTGGGEKLF
TRBV5-4	ASSFRDRDNEQF
TRBV5-4	ASSVGGRHNSPLH
TRBV5-1	ASSLYGGESYEQY
TRBV6-2/TRBV6-3	ASSYGQRNTEAF
TRBV7-9	ASSSQTGERGYT
TRBV9	ASSPPGGDTQY
TRBV7-2	ASSPSWRVGYGYT
TRBV10-2	ASSAGGRGVYEQF
TRBV19	ASSMGQATTEAF
TRBV19	ASSIPPGGSNTGELF
TRBV27	ASKIAGAETQY
TRBV6-2/TRBV6-3	ASSYRRGADTQY
TRBV7-8	ASSLVLAGQETQY
TRBV5-1	ASSALLAGGSGANVLT
TRBV27	ASTLLGTMRNEQF
TRBV5-1	ASSASGTTYNEQF
TRBV6-1	ASSEGQGDGNTIY
TRBV6-2/TRBV6-3	ASSTRTDRVTEAF
TRBV7-9	ASKGQSNTEAF
TRBV5-6	ASSFTGSAGANVLT
TRBV6-5	ASSSRWEREQF
TRBV3-1/TRBV3-2	ASSQVEGNTEAF
TRBV7-2	ASSVDRGPGISEKLF
TRBV19	ASSIVRDRNQPQH